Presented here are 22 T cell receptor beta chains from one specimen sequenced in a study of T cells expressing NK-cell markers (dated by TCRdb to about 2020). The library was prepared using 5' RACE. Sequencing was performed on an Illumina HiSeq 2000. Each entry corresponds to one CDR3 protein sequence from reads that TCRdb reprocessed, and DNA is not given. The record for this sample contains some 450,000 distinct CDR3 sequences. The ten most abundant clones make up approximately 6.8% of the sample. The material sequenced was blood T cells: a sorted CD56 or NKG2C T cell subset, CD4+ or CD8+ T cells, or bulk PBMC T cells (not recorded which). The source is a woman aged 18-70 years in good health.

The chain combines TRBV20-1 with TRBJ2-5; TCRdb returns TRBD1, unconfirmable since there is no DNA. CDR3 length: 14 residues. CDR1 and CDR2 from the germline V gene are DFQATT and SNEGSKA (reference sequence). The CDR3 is CSAPPRGGDGTQYF.

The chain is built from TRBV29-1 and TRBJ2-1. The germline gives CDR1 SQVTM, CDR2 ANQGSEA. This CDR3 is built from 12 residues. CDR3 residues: CSVEQEYNEQFF.

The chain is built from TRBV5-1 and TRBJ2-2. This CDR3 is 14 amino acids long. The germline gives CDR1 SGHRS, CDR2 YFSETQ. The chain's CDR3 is CASSSSVGTGELFF.

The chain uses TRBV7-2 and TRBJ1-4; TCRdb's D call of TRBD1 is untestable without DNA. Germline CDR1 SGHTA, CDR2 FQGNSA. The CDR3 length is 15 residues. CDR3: CASSTQQGRGEKLFF.

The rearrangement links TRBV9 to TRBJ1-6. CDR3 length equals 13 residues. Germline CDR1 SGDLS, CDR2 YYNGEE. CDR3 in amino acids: CASSVVLGSPLHF.

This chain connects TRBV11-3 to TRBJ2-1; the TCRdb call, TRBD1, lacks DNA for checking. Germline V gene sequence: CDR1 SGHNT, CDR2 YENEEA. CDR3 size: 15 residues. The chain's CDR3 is CASSGWTGSYNEQFF.

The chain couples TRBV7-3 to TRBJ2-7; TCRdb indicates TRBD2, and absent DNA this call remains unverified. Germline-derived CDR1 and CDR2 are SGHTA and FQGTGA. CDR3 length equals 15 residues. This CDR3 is CASSPGGSGAYEQYF.

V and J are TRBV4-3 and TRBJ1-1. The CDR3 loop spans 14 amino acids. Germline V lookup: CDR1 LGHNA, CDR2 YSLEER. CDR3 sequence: CASSQEEGFTEAFF.

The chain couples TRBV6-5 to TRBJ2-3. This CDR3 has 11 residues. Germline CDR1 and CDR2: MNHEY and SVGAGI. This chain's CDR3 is CASGYTDTQYF.

CDR3: CAISAGANQPQHF. The V gene is TRBV10-3, the J gene TRBJ1-5. There are 13 residues in the CDR3. The germline CDR1 and CDR2 sequences are ENHRY and SYGVKD.

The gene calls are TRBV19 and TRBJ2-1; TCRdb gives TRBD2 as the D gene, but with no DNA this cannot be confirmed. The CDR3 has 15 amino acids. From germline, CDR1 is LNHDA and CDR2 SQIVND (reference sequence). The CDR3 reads CASSIYGSRGDEQFF.

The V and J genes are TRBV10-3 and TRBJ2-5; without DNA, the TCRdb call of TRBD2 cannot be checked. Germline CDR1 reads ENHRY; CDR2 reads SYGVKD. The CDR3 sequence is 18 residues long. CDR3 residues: CAISELAGASGAQETQYF.

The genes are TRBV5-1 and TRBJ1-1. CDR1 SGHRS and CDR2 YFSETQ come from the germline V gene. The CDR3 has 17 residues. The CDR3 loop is CASSPRLGRNLNTEAFF.

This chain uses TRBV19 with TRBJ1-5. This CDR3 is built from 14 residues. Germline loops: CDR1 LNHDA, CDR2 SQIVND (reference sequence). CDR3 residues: CASSTSLGNQPQHF. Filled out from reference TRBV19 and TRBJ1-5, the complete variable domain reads DGGITQSPKYLFRKEGQNVTLSCEQNLNHDAMYWYRQDPGQGLRLIYYSQIVNDFQKGDIAEGYSVSREKKESFPLTVTSAQKNPTAFYLCASSTSLGNQPQHFGDGTRLSIL.

The CDR3 region is CASSYEATTANSPLHF. The chain links TRBV6-5 to TRBJ1-6. Germline lookup yields CDR1 MNHEY and CDR2 SVGAGI. The length of the CDR3 is 16 residues.

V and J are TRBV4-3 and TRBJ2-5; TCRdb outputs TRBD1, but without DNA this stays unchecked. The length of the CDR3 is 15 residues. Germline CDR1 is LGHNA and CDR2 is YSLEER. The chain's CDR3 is CASSQDLGGVETQYF.

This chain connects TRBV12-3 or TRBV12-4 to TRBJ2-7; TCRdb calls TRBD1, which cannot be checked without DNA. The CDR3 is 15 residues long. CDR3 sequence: CASSPGAGGNYEQYF.

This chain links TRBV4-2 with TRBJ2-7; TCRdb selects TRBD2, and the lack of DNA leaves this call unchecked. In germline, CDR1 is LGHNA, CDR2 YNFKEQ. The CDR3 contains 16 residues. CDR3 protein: CASSHPGLAVANEQYF.

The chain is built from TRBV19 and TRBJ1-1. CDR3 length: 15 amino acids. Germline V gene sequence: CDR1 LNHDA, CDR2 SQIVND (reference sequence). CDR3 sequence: CASSIDSLAGSEAFF.

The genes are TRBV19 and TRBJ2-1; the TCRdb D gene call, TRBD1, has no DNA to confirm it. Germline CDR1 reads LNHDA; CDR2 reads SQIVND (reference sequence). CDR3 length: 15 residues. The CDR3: CASSIPGGSYNEQFF.

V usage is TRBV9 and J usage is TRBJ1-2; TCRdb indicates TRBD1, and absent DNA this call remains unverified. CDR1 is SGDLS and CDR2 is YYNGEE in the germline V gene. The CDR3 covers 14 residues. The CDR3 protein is CASSPGRAVYGYTF.

The CDR3: CASSFSSGLGETQYF. This chain uses TRBV13 with TRBJ2-5; no DNA is available, so the TRBD2 call from TCRdb remains unchecked. Per germline, CDR1 PRHDT and CDR2 FYEKMQ (reference sequence). The CDR3 spans 15 residues.